This T cell receptor (beta chain) was sequenced for a study of cytomegalovirus exposure and HLA in healthy donors. Overall study context: Genetic ancestry analysis placed around 76% of the 398 donors that were genotyped in the Caucasian-associated cluster.

Primers: 60 Vbeta forward and 13 Jbeta reverse. Libraries were prepared by immunoSEQ multiplex PCR; TCRdb keeps only in-frame clonotypes and omits some of them. The sample shows 180,000 or so clones, 70% to 90% of them seen only once. Looked up from germline, CDR1 is DFQATT and CDR2 is SNEGSKA (reference sequence). Trimming cost V 3 bases and J 4 bases, with 4 bases left between them. This CDR3 is built from 10 residues. The V and J genes are TRBV20-1 and TRBJ2-7; D is uncertain. The sample consisted of PBMCs. The clonotype comes from a woman in her 30s in good health and CMV-seronegative. The chain's CDR3 is CSAREYEQYF. The CDR3 nucleotides read TGCAGTGCTAGGGAGTACGAGCAGTACTTC.